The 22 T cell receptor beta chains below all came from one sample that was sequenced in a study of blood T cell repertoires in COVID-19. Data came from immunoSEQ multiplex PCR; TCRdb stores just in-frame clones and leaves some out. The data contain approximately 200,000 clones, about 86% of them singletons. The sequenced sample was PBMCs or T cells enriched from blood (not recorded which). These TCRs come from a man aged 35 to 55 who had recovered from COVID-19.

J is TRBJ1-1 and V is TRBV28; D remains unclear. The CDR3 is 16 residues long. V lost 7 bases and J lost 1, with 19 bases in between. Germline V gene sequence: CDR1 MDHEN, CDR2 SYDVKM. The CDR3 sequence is CASTTWTNLENTEAFF. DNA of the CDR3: TGTGCCAGCACTACATGGACTAATCTCGAGAACACTGAAGCTTTCTTT.

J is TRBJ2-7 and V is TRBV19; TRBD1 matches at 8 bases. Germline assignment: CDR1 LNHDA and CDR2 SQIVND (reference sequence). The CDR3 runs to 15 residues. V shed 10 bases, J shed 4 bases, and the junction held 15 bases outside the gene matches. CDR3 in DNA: TGTGCCACCCAATATAGTGGACAGGGTCTATACGAGCAGTACTTC. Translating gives CATQYSGQGLYEQYF.

The CDR3 bases are TGTGCCAGCAGCTTAGACAGGGGGGCTCAGCCCCAGCATTTT. Amino acid sequence: CASSLDRGAQPQHF. V gene TRBV5-5 combines with J gene TRBJ1-5; 9 bases map to TRBD1. This CDR3 spans 14 amino acids. V shed 2 bases, J shed 6 bases, and the junction held 3 bases outside the gene matches. Per germline, CDR1 SGHKS and CDR2 YYEKEE (reference sequence).

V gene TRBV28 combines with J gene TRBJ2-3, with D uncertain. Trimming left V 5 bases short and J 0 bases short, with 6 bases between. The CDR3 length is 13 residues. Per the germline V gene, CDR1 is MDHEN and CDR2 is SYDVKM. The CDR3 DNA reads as TGTGCCAGCAGTGTGTCTAGCACAGATACGCAGTATTTT. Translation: CASSVSSTDTQYF. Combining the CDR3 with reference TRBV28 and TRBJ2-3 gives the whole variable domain DVKVTQSSRYLVKRTGEKVFLECVQDMDHENMFWYRQDPGLGLRLIYFSYDVKMKEKGDIPEGYSVSREKKERFSLILESASTNQTSMYLCASSVSSTDTQYFGPGTRLTVL.

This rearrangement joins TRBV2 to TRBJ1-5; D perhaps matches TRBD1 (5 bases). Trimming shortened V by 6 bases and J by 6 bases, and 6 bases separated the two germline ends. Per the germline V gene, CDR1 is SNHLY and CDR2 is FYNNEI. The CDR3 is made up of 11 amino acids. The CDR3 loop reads CASRQGQPQHF. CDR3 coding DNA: TGTGCCAGCAGGCAGGGTCAGCCCCAGCATTTT.

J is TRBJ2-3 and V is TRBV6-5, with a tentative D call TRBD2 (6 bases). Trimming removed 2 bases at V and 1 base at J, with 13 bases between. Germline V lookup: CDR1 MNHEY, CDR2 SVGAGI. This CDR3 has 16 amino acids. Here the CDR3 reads CASSYRGSFGTDTQYF. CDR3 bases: TGTGCCAGCAGTTACCGGGGGTCCTTCGGCACAGATACGCAGTATTTT.

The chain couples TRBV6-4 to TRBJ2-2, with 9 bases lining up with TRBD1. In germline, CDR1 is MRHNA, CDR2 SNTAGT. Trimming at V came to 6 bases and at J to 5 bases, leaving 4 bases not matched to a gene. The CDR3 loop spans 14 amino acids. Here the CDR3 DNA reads TGTGCCAGCAGCACGGACAGGGGAACCGGGGAGCTGTTTTTT. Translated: CASSTDRGTGELFF.

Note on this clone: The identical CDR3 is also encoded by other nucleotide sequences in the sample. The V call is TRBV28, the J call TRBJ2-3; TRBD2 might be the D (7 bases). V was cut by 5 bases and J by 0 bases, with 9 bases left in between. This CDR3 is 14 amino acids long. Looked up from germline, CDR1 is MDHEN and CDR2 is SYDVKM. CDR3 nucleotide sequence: TGTGCCAGCAGTAGGGGGGGAAGCACAGATACGCAGTATTTT. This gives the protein CASSRGGSTDTQYF.

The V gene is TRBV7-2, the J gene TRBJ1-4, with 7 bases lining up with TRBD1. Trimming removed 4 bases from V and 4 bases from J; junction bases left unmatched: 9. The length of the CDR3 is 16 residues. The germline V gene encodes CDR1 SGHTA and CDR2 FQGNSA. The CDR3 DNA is TGTGCCAGCAGCTCCAGGACAGGCGGATTTAATGAAAAACTGTTTTTT. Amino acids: CASSSRTGGFNEKLFF.

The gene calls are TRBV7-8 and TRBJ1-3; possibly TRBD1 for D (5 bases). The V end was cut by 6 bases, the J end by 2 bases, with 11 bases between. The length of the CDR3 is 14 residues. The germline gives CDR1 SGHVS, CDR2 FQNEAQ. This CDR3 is CASSSGLTGNTIYF. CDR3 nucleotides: TGTGCCAGCAGTTCAGGGTTAACTGGAAACACCATATATTTT.

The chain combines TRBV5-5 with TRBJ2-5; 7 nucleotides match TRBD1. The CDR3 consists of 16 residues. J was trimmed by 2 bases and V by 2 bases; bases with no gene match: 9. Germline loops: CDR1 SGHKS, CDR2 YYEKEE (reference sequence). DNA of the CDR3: TGTGCCAGCAGCTTACTACGACAGGGATCACAAGAGACCCAGTACTTC. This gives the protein CASSLLRQGSQETQYF.

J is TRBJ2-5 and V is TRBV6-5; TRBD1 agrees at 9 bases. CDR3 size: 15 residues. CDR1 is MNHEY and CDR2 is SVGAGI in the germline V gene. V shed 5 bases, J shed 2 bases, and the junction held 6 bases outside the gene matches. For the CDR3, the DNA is TGTGCCAGCAGTCCGGACAGGGGAGAGCAAGAGACCCAGTACTTC. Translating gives CASSPDRGEQETQYF.

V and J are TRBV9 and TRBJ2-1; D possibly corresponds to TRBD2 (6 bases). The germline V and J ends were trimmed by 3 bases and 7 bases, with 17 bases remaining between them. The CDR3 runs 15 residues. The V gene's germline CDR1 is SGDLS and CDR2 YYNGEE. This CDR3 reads CASSGLSSRGNEQFF. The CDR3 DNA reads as TGTGCCAGCAGCGGACTGTCAAGCCGGGGGAATGAGCAGTTCTTC.

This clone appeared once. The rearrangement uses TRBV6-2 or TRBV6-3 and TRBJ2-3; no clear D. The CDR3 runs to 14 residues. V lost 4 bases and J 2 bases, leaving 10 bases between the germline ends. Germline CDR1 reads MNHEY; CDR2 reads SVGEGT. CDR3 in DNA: TGTGCCAGCAGTTTGGCACAATACACAGATACGCAGTATTTT. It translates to CASSLAQYTDTQYF.

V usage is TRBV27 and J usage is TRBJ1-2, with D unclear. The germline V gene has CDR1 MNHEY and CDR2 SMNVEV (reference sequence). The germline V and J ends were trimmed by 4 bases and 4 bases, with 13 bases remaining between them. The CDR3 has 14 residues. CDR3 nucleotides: TGTGCCAGCAGTTCCCTTGCAGGTCCCTATGGCTACACCTTC. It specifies CASSSLAGPYGYTF.

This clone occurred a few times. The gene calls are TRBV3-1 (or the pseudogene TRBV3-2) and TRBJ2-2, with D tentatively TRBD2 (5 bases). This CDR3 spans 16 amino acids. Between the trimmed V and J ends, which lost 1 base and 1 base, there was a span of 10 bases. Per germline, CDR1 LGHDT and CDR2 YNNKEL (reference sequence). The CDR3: CASSQGERRNTGELFF. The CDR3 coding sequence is TGTGCCAGCAGCCAAGGCGAGCGGCGGAACACCGGGGAGCTGTTTTTT.

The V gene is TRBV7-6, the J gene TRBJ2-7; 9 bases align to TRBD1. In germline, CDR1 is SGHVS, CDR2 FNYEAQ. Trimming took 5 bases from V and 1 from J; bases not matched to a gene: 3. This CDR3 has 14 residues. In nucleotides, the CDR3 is TGTGCCAGCAGCCTGGGGACAGGGTCCTACGAGCAGTACTTC. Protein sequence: CASSLGTGSYEQYF.

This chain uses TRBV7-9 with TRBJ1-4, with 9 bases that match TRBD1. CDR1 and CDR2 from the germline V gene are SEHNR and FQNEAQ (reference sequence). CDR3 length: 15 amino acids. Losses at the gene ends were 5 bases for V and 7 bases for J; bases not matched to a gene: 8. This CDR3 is CASSPTGTGSEKLFF. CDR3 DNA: TGTGCCAGCAGCCCTACCGGGACAGGGAGTGAAAAACTGTTTTTT.

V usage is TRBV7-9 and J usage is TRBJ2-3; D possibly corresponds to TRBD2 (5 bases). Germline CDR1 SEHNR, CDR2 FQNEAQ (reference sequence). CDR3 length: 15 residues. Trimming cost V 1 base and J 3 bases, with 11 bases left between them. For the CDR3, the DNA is TGTGCCAGCAGCTTAGGGCTAGCTGAGACAGATACGCAGTATTTT. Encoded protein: CASSLGLAETDTQYF.

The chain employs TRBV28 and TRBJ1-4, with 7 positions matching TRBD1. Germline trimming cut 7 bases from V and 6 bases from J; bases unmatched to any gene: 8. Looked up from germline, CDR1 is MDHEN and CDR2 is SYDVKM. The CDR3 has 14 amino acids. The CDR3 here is CASTKTGADEKLFF. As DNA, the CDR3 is TGTGCCAGCACCAAAACAGGGGCCGATGAAAAACTGTTTTTT.

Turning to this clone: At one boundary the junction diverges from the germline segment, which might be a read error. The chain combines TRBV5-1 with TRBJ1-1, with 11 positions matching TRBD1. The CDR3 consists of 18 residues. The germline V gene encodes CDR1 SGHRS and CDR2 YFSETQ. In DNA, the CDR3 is TGCGCCAGCAGCTTCGGACAGGGGGCGCGGAGGTTGAAGACTGAAGCTTTCTTT. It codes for CASSFGQGARRLKTEAFF.

CDR3 DNA: TGTGCCATCAGTGAGTCGGCAGGTCTAGCGGGAGAGACCCAGTACTTC. Amino acids: CAISESAGLAGETQYF. This sequence joins TRBV10-3 and TRBJ2-5; 8 nucleotides align to TRBD2. The CDR3 totals 16 residues. Germline trimming cut 0 bases from V and 4 bases from J; bases unmatched to any gene: 7. Germline assignment: CDR1 ENHRY and CDR2 SYGVKD.